A selection of T cell receptor beta chains follows, all from one sample in a study of CD8 T cells in Susac syndrome. TCRdb independently ran MiXCR on the immunoSEQ multiplex PCR reads; one entry per CDR3 protein. Here the sample spans around 20,000 distinct CDR3 sequences, around 95% being singletons. Sequences were obtained from CD8+ T cells from PBMCs. All receptors come from a human donor in good health. CDR3s include the opening cysteine and the closing phenylalanine or tryptophan. D genes are given only for firm matches. Clone size is stated in some rows and not others, as once, few, many or a class when expanded.

abundance	len	v_gene	j_gene	d_gene	CDR3nt	CDR3aa
-	17	TRBV28	TRBJ2-4	-	TGTGCCAGCAGTTTGGGACTCCCGACCTTGGCCAAAAACATTCAGTACTTC	CASSLGLPTLAKNIQYF
-	15	TRBV27	TRBJ2-7	-	TGTGCCAGCGCTTCCATCGGGCCCTTCGGCTACGAGCAGTACTTC	CASASIGPFGYEQYF
once	12	TRBV28	TRBJ1-2	-	TGTGCCAGCAGTGGTACCAGGGAAACCTACACCTTC	CASSGTRETYTF
-	13	TRBV19	TRBJ1-5	-	TGTGCCAGTAGAAGAGGGTACAATCAGCCCCAGCATTTT	CASRRGYNQPQHF
-	15	TRBV6-5	TRBJ1-3	TRBD1	TGTGCCAGCAGCCCAGACAGGGGGCACGGAAACACCATATATTTT	CASSPDRGHGNTIYF
-	12	TRBV2	TRBJ2-3	TRBD2	TGTGCCAGCATAGCGGGCCCAGATACGCAGTATTTT	CASIAGPDTQYF
-	15	TRBV7-6	TRBJ2-1	TRBD1	TGTGCCAGCACTTTTATGACAGGGGGCAAGGATGAGCAGTTCTTC	CASTFMTGGKDEQFF
-	15	TRBV24-1	TRBJ2-2	TRBD1	TGTGCCACCAGTGCCAGGGGGCTAAACACCGGGGAGCTGTTTTTT	CATSARGLNTGELFF
-	13	TRBV18	TRBJ1-3	-	TGTGCCAGCTCACCACCGGGTGGAAACACCATATATTTT	CASSPPGGNTIYF
-	15	TRBV6-5	TRBJ1-2	-	TGTGCCAGCAGCGACCCCAACAGAAAAGACTATGGCTACACCTTC	CASSDPNRKDYGYTF
-	9	TRBV25-1	TRBJ2-3	-	TGTGCCAGCGGCCCTCCGTTGTATTTT	CASGPPLYF